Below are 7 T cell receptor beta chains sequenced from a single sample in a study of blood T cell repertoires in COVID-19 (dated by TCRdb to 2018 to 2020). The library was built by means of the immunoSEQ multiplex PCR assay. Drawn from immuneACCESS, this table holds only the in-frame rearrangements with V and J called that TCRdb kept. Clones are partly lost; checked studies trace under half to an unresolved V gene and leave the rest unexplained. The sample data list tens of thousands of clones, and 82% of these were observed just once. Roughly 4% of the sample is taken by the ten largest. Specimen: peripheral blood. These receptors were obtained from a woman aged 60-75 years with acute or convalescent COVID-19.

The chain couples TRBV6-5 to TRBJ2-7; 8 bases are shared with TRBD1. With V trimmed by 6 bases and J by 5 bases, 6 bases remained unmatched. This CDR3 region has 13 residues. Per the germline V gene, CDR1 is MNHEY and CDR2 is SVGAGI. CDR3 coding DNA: TGTGCCAGCAGACGGGACAGGAGTAACGAGCAGTACTTC. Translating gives CASRRDRSNEQYF.

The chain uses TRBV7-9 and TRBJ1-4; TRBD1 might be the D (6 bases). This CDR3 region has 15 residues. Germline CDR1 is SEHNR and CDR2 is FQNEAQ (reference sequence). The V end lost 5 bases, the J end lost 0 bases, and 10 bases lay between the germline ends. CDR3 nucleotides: TGTGCCAGCAGCCCCACAGGGACAACTAATGAAAAACTGTTTTTT. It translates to CASSPTGTTNEKLFF.

The CDR3 DNA reads TGTGCCAGCAGCTTAGCGCAGGGGGCCACTAATGAAAAACTGTTTTTT. It specifies CASSLAQGATNEKLFF. The chain has TRBV7-9 and TRBJ1-4; 8 nucleotides align to TRBD1. Germline assignment: CDR1 SEHNR and CDR2 FQNEAQ (reference sequence). The CDR3 sequence is 16 residues long. V lost 0 bases, J lost 2 bases, and 2 bases stayed unmatched.

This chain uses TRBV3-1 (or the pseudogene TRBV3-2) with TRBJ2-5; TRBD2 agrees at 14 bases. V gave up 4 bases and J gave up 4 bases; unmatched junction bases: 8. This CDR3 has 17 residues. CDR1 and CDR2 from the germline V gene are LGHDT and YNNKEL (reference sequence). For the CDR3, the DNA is TGTGCCAGCAGCCCCGGGACTAGCGGGAGAAGGGCAGAGACCCAGTACTTC. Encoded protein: CASSPGTSGRRAETQYF.

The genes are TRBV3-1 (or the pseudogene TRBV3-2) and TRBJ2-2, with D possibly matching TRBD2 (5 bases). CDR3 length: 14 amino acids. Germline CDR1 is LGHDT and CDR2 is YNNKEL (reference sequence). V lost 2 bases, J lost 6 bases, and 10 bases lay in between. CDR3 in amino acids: CASSQLGGAGELFF. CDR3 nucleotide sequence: TGTGCCAGCAGCCAATTAGGAGGAGCCGGGGAGCTGTTTTTT.

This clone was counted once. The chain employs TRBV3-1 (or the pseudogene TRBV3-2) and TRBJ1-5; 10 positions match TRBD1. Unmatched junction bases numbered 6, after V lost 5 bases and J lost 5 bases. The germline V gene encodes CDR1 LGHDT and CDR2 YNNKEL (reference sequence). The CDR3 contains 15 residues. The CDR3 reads CASSRTGGGYQPQHF. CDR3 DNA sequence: TGTGCCAGCAGCAGGACAGGGGGAGGCTATCAGCCCCAGCATTTT.

CDR3 sequence reads: CASSPAYGYGYTF. The DNA for the CDR3 is TGTGCCAGCAGCCCCGCGTACGGCTATGGCTACACCTTC. The chain combines TRBV3-1 (or the pseudogene TRBV3-2) with TRBJ1-2; D uncertain. The length of the CDR3 is 13 residues. Germline V gene sequence: CDR1 LGHDT, CDR2 YNNKEL (reference sequence). Trimming took 4 bases from V and 4 from J, leaving 10 bases between them.